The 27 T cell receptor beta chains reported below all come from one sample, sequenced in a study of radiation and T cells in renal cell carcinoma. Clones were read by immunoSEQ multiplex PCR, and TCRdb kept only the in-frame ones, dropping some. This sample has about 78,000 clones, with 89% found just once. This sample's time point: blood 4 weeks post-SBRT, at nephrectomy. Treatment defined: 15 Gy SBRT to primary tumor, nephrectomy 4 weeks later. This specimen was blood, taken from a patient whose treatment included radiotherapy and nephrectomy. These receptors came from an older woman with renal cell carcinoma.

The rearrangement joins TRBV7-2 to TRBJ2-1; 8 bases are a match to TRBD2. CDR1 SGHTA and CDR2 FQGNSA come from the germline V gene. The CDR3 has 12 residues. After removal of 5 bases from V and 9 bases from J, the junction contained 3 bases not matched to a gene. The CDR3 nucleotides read TGTGCCAGCAGCCGACTAGCGAGTGAGCAGTTCTTC. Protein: CASSRLASEQFF. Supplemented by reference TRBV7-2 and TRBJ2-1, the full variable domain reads GAGVSQSPSNKVTEKGKDVELRCDPISGHTALYWYRQSLGQGLEFLIYFQGNSAPDKSGLPSDRFSAERTGGSVSTLTIQRTQQEDSAVYLCASSRLASEQFFGPGTRLTVL.

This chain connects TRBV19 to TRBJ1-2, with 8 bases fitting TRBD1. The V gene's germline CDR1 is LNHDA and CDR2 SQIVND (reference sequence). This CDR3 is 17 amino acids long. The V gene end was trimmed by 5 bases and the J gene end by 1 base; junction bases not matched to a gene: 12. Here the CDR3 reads CASSSQRTGSFNYGYTF. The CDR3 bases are TGTGCCAGTAGTTCCCAGCGGACAGGGAGCTTTAACTATGGCTACACCTTC.

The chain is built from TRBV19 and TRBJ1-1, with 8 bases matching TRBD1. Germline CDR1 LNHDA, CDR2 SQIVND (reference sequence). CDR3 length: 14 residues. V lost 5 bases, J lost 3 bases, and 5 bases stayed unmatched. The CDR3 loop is CASSQYRGYTEAFF. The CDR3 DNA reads TGTGCCAGTAGTCAATACAGGGGGTACACTGAAGCTTTCTTT.

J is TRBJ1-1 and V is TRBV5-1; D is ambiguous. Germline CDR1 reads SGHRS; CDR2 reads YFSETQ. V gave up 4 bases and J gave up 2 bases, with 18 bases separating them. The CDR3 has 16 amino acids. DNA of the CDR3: TGCGCCAGCAGCCCGGAGCCTGACACTATAAACACTGAAGCTTTCTTT. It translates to CASSPEPDTINTEAFF.

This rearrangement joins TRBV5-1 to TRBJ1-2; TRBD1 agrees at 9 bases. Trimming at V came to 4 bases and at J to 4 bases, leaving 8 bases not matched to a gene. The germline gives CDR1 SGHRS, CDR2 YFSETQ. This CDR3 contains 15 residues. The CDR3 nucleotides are TGCGCCAGCAGCCTGGGACAGGGCTCGGGCTATGGCTACACCTTC. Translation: CASSLGQGSGYGYTF.

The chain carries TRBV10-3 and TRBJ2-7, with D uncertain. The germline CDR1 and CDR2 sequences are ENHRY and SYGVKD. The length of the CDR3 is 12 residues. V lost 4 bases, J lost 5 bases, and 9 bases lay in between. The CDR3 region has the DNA TGTGCCATCAGTGGAGGCAGAAACGAGCAGTACTTC. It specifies CAISGGRNEQYF.

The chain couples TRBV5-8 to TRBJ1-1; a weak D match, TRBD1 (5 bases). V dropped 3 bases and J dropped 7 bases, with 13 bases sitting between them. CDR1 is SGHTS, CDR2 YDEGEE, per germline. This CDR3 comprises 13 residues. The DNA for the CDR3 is TGTGCCAGCAGCTATCGGACACCGGATGAAGCTTTCTTT. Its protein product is CASSYRTPDEAFF.

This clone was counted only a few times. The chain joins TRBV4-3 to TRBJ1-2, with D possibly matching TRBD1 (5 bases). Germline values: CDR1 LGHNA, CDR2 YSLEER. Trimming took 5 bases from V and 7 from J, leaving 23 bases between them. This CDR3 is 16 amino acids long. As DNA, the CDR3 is TGCGCCAGCAGCGGGGGGGTGACGCGGACCGGTGGTGGCTACACCTTC. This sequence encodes CASSGGVTRTGGGYTF.

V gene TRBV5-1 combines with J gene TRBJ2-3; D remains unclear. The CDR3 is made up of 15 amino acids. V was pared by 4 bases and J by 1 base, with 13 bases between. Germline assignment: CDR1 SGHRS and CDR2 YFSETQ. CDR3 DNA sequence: TGCGCCAGCAGCCCACGGCGAGCAGGCACAGATACGCAGTATTTT. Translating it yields CASSPRRAGTDTQYF.

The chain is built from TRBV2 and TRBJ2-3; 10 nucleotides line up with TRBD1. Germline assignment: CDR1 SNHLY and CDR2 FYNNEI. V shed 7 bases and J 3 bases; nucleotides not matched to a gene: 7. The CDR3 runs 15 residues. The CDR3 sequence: CASMRDRGWTDTQYF. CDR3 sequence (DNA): TGTGCCAGCATGAGGGACAGGGGCTGGACAGATACGCAGTATTTT.

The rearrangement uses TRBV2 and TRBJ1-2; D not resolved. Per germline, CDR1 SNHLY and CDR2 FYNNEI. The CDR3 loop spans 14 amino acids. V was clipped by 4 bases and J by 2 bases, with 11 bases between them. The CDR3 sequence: CASSGGQRNYGYTF. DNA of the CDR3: TGTGCCAGCAGTGGCGGCCAGAGGAACTATGGCTACACCTTC. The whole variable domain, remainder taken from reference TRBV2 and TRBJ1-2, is EPEVTQTPSHQVTQMGQEVILRCVPISNHLYFYWYRQILGQKVEFLVSFYNNEISEKSEIFDDQFSVERPDGSNFTLKIRSTKLEDSAMYFCASSGGQRNYGYTFGSGTRLTVV.

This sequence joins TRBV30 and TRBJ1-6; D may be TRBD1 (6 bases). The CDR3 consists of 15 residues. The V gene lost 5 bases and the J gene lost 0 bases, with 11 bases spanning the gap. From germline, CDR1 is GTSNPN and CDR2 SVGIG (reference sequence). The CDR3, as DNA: TGTGCCTGGGCTCGGGGGGCCTCCTATAATTCACCCCTCCACTTT. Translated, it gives CAWARGASYNSPLHF.

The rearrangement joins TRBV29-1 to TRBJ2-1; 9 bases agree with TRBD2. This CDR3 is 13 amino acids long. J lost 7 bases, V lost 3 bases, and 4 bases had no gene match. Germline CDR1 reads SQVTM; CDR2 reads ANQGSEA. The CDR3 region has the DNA TGCAGCGTTGACCGGCTAGCGGGGAATGAGCAGTTCTTC. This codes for CSVDRLAGNEQFF.

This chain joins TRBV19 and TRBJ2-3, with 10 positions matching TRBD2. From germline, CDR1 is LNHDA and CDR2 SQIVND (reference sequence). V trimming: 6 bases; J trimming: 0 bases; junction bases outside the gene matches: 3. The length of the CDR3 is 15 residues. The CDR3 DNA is TGTGCCAGTAGCTCTAGCGGGGGAAGCACAGATACGCAGTATTTT. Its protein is CASSSSGGSTDTQYF.

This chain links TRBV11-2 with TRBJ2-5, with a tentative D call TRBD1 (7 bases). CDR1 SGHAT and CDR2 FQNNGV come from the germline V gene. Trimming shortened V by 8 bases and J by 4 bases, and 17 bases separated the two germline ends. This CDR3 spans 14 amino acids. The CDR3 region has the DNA TGTGCCAGCGCGGGGCAGGGGGGCGTAGAGACCCAGTACTTC. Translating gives CASAGQGGVETQYF.

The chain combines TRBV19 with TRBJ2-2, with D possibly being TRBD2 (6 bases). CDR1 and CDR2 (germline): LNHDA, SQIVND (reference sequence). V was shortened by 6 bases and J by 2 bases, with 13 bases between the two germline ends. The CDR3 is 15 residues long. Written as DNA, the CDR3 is TGTGCCAGTAGGGGCCTAGCGCCTAACACCGGGGAGCTGTTTTTT. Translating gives CASRGLAPNTGELFF. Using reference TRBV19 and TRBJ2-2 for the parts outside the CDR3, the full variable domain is DGGITQSPKYLFRKEGQNVTLSCEQNLNHDAMYWYRQDPGQGLRLIYYSQIVNDFQKGDIAEGYSVSREKKESFPLTVTSAQKNPTAFYLCASRGLAPNTGELFFGEGSRLTVL.

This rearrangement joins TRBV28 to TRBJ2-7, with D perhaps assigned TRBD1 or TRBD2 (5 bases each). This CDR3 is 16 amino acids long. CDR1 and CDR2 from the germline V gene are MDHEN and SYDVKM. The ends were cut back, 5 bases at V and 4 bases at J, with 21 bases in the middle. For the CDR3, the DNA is TGTGCCAGCAGTGGCCGAGGGTCGACAGCCAGGTACGAGCAGTACTTC. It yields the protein CASSGRGSTARYEQYF.

CDR3 nucleotides: TGTGCCAGCAGCCCGGGTGGCAGCCGGAACACTGAAGCTTTCTTT. This encodes CASSPGGSRNTEAFF. The V gene is TRBV5-4, the J gene TRBJ1-1; the D is unclear. The CDR3 runs to 15 residues. Germline-derived CDR1 and CDR2 are SGHNT and YYREEE (reference sequence). V was pared by 4 bases and J by 1 base, with 14 bases between.

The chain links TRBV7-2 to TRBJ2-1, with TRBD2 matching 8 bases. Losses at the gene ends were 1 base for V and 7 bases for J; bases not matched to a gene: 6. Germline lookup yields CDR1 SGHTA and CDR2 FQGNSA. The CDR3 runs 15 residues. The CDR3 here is CASSLVPLAANEQFF. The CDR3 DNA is TGTGCCAGCAGCTTAGTGCCACTAGCGGCGAATGAGCAGTTCTTC.

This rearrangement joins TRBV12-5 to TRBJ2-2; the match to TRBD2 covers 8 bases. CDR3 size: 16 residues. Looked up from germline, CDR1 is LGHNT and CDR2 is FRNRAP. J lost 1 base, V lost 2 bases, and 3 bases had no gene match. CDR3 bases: TGTGCTAGTGGTTTGCGGCTAGCGGGGAACACCGGGGAGCTGTTTTTT. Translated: CASGLRLAGNTGELFF.

The CDR3 here is CASSFRRPTGELFF. In nucleotides, the CDR3 is TGTGCCAGCAGTTTTCGGCGGCCCACCGGGGAGCTGTTTTTT. The chain uses TRBV27 and TRBJ2-2; D gene ambiguous. The CDR3 sequence is 14 residues long. Germline CDR1 and CDR2: MNHEY and SMNVEV (reference sequence). V was clipped by 3 bases and J by 4 bases, with 9 bases between them.

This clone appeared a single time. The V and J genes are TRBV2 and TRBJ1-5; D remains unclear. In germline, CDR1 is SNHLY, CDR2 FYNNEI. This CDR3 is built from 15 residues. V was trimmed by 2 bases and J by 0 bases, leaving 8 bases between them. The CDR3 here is CASSESWYSNQPQHF. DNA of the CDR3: TGTGCCAGCAGTGAAAGTTGGTATAGCAATCAGCCCCAGCATTTT.

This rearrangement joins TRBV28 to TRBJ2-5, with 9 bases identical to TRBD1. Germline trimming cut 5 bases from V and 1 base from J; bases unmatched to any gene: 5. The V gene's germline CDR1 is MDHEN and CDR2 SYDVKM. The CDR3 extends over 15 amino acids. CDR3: CASSPYRGRQETQYF. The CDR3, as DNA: TGTGCCAGCAGTCCATACAGGGGGCGCCAAGAGACCCAGTACTTC.

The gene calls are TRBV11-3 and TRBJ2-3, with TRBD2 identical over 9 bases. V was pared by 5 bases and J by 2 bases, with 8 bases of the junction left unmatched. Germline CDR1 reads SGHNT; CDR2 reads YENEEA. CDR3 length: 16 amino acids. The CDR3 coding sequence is TGTGCCAGCAGCCTTGGGACTAGCAGGGACACAGATACGCAGTATTTT. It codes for CASSLGTSRDTDTQYF.

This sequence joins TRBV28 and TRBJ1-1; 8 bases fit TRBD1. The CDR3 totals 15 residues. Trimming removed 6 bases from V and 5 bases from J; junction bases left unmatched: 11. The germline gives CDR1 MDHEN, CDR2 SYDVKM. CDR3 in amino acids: CASRPETGGRTEAFF. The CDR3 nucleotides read TGTGCCAGCAGACCAGAAACAGGGGGAAGGACTGAAGCTTTCTTT.

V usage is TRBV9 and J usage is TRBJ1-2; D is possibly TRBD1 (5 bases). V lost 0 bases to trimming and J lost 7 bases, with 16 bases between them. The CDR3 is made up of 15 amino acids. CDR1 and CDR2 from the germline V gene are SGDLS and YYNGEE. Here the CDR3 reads CASSVVGGDGGGYTF. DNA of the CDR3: TGTGCCAGCAGCGTAGTCGGGGGGGATGGTGGTGGCTACACCTTC.

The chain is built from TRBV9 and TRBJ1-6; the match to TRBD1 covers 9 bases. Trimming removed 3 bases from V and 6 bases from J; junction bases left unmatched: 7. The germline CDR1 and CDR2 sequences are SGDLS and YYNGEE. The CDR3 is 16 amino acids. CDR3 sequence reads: CASSAYRGRSNSPLHF. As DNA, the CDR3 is TGTGCCAGCAGCGCTTACAGGGGGCGCAGTAATTCACCCCTCCACTTT.